This TCR beta chain came from a study of cytomegalovirus exposure and HLA in healthy donors. The study's findings and limits: Fewer N-insertions than the approximately 610-donor mean were reportedly shown by an Asian-associated ancestry cluster in a later analysis.

Healthy bone marrow donors made up the cohort. Regarding this clone: What it recognizes is unknown.

The PCR employed 60 Vbeta primers together with 13 Jbeta primers. The repertoire was sequenced with immunoSEQ multiplex PCR; TCRdb's copy has only in-frame clones and lacks some. The sample records under 100,000 clones, roughly four fifths being singletons. The source is a human donor in good health. Sequencing was done on a sample of PBMCs.

In DNA form, the CDR3 reads TGTGCCAGCAGTGAACCTATCAGGGGAAATTCACCCCTCCACTTT. It yields the protein CASSEPIRGNSPLHF. The chain has TRBV6-1 and TRBJ1-6; the D gene is possibly TRBD1 (6 bases). Germline loops: CDR1 MNHNS, CDR2 SASEGT. The CDR3 runs 15 residues. Trimming took 2 bases from V and 7 from J, leaving 12 bases between them.